Reported below is one TCR beta chain. As yet, its antigen is unknown. Assay used: immunoSEQ multiplex PCR; TCRdb lists only in-frame clones, some missing. Of some 15,000 clones listed, over 85% are singletons. The V gene's germline CDR1 is MNHNY and CDR2 SVGAGI (reference sequence). The CDR3 has 11 residues. The ends were cut back, 6 bases at V and 7 bases at J, with 9 bases in the middle. The data were taken from a study of graft-versus-host responses after intestinal transplantation. Study-wide results and limits: Early post-transplant declines in HvG were associated with peak levels of circulating GvH clones.

The TCR sequence derives from a human patient who received an intestinal transplant, so some T cells may come from the graft donor. The genes are TRBV6-6 and TRBJ1-1, with D unresolved. Material: PBMCs, obtained about 1,000 days after intestinal transplantation. CDR3 in amino acids: CASSTWGEAFF. The CDR3 coding sequence is TGTGCCAGCAGCACATGGGGTGAAGCTTTCTTT.